The next 26 T cell receptor beta chains were all read from a single sample in a study of blood T cell repertoires in COVID-19. Data came from immunoSEQ multiplex PCR; TCRdb stores just in-frame clones and leaves some out. Among approximately 19,000 clones listed, roughly 91% were seen once. Sequences were obtained from peripheral blood. These receptors all stem from a human donor in a cohort sampled during active COVID-19.

The chain employs TRBV7-2 and TRBJ2-2, with D maybe TRBD1 (6 bases). The CDR3 runs 13 residues. V lost 3 bases and J 5 bases, leaving 7 bases between the germline ends. The V gene's germline CDR1 is SGHTA and CDR2 FQGNSA. The CDR3 DNA sequence: TGTGCCAGCAGCTTCCAGGGGACCGGGGAGCTGTTTTTT. This translates into CASSFQGTGELFF.

The chain is built from TRBV7-2 and TRBJ2-1; D is possibly TRBD2 (5 bases). Germline-derived CDR1 and CDR2 are SGHTA and FQGNSA. The CDR3 has 14 amino acids. V lost 2 bases, J lost 8 bases, and 13 bases lay in between. The chain's CDR3 is CASSLYPGLDEQFF. CDR3 in DNA: TGTGCCAGCAGCTTATACCCGGGATTAGATGAGCAGTTCTTC.

The J gene is TRBJ2-2, the V gene TRBV9, with a tentative D call TRBD1 (6 bases). This CDR3 is built from 14 residues. Germline V gives CDR1 SGDLS, CDR2 YYNGEE. V was shortened by 5 bases and J by 4 bases, with 12 bases between the two germline ends. CDR3 amino acids: CASSPGAPTGELFF. The CDR3 nucleotides read TGTGCCAGCAGTCCAGGGGCCCCCACCGGGGAGCTGTTTTTT.

This chain connects TRBV10-3 to TRBJ2-3, with 8 nucleotides matching TRBD2. Germline CDR1 ENHRY, CDR2 SYGVKD. This CDR3 is built from 15 residues. Trimming took 8 bases from V and 5 from J; bases not matched to a gene: 12. CDR3 loop: CAIRAAGGRGDTQYF. The CDR3 nucleotides read TGTGCCATCCGGGCGGCGGGGGGCAGAGGAGATACGCAGTATTTT.

The gene calls are TRBV18 and TRBJ2-7; TRBD2 is a possible D gene (5 bases). This CDR3 has 14 residues. Germline lookup yields CDR1 KGHSH and CDR2 LQKENI. V gave up 0 bases and J gave up 10 bases, with 16 bases separating them. The CDR3 nucleotides read TGTGCCAGCTCACCACCGTCGGCGGGTAATGGACAGTACTTC. As protein: CASSPPSAGNGQYF. The full variable domain, its missing parts supplied by reference TRBV18 and TRBJ2-7, is NAGVMQNPRHLVRRRGQEARLRCSPMKGHSHVYWYRQLPEEGLKFMVYLQKENIIDESGMPKERFSAEFPKEGPSILRIQQVVRGDSAAYFCASSPPSAGNGQYFGPGTRLTVT.

J is TRBJ2-3 and V is TRBV4-1; TRBD2 aligns across 15 bases. Germline CDR1 MGHRA, CDR2 YSYEKL. This CDR3 has 20 amino acids. The V segment lost 4 bases and the J segment 1 base; nucleotides outside the gene matches: 12. CDR3 sequence (DNA): TGCGCCAGCAGCCTTTCTTGGACTAGCGGGGGGGCGTGGGGCACAGATACGCAGTATTTT. It specifies CASSLSWTSGGAWGTDTQYF.

The gene calls are TRBV5-1 and TRBJ2-7; TRBD1 matches at 10 bases. The CDR3 totals 15 residues. CDR1 and CDR2 (germline): SGHRS, YFSETQ. Losses at the gene ends were 0 bases for V and 2 bases for J; bases not matched to a gene: 2. This CDR3 is CASSLETGGAYEQYF. The CDR3 nucleotides read TGCGCCAGCAGCTTGGAGACAGGGGGCGCCTACGAGCAGTACTTC.

V gene TRBV24-1 combines with J gene TRBJ2-4; 8 bases map to TRBD1. The CDR3 has 16 amino acids. CDR1 is KGHDR, CDR2 SFDVKD, per germline. The trim removed 2 bases at V and 5 bases at J, leaving 7 bases unmatched. The CDR3 DNA reads TGTGCCACCAGTGATTCCGTGGACAGGGTCCAAAACATTCAGTACTTC. It translates to CATSDSVDRVQNIQYF.

The genes are TRBV5-1 and TRBJ2-7, with 15 bases that match TRBD2. The trim removed 4 bases at V and 1 base at J, leaving 6 bases unmatched. Per the germline V gene, CDR1 is SGHRS and CDR2 is YFSETQ. The CDR3 consists of 17 residues. The CDR3 spells CASSAGLAGGRSYEQYF. As DNA, the CDR3 is TGCGCCAGCAGCGCCGGACTAGCGGGAGGGCGTTCCTACGAGCAGTACTTC. The full variable domain, completed using reference TRBV5-1 and TRBJ2-7, is KAGVTQTPRYLIKTRGQQVTLSCSPISGHRSVSWYQQTPGQGLQFLFEYFSETQRNKGNFPGRFSGRQFSNSRSEMNVSTLELGDSALYLCASSAGLAGGRSYEQYFGPGTRLTVT.

The CDR3 region is CASSIGTSGTDTQYF. The CDR3 coding sequence is TGTGCCAGTAGTATCGGGACTAGCGGAACAGATACGCAGTATTTT. V gene TRBV19 combines with J gene TRBJ2-3; the match to TRBD2 covers 11 bases. With 3 bases clipped from V and 3 bases from J, the junction kept 2 bases outside the gene matches. The CDR3 runs 15 residues. CDR1 is LNHDA and CDR2 is SQIVND in the germline V gene (reference sequence). The variable domain in full, completed from reference TRBV19 and TRBJ2-3, reads DGGITQSPKYLFRKEGQNVTLSCEQNLNHDAMYWYRQDPGQGLRLIYYSQIVNDFQKGDIAEGYSVSREKKESFPLTVTSAQKNPTAFYLCASSIGTSGTDTQYFGPGTRLTVL.

This rearrangement joins TRBV23-1 to TRBJ2-6; no definite D call. TRBV23-1 is an open reading frame, and its role is uncertain. The CDR3 sequence is 15 residues long. The germline V and J ends were trimmed by 2 bases and 1 base, with 6 bases remaining between them. CDR3 nucleotides: TGCGCCAGCAGTCAAGAAACTTCTGGGGCCAACGTCCTGACTTTC. Protein: CASSQETSGANVLTF.

The gene calls are TRBV10-1 and TRBJ2-7; 9 nucleotides agree with TRBD1. CDR3 length: 19 residues. V trimming: 10 bases; J trimming: 4 bases; junction bases outside the gene matches: 26. In germline, CDR1 is WNHNN, CDR2 SYGVQD (reference sequence). The CDR3 protein is CATSLVEPTGGEQAYEQYF. The CDR3 DNA is TGCGCCACCTCTCTGGTTGAGCCCACAGGGGGCGAACAAGCGTACGAGCAGTACTTC.

The rearrangement uses TRBV19 and TRBJ1-1; TRBD1 is a possible D gene (5 bases). The V end was cut by 0 bases, the J end by 1 base, with 9 bases between. CDR1 and CDR2 (germline): LNHDA, SQIVND (reference sequence). The CDR3 runs 15 residues. The CDR3 nucleotides are TGTGCCAGTAGTATAGAGCGGGGCACGAACACTGAAGCTTTCTTT. Its translation: CASSIERGTNTEAFF.

This chain uses TRBV27 with TRBJ2-7; 10 bases line up with TRBD2. The germline V gene has CDR1 MNHEY and CDR2 SMNVEV (reference sequence). The CDR3 runs to 14 residues. With 2 bases clipped from V and 6 bases from J, the junction kept 4 bases outside the gene matches. CDR3 amino acids: CASSLKASGSEQYF. The CDR3, as DNA: TGTGCCAGCAGTTTAAAGGCTAGCGGGAGCGAGCAGTACTTC.

The rearrangement links TRBV2 to TRBJ1-2; 10 bases line up with TRBD1. Germline trimming cut 6 bases from V and 7 bases from J; bases unmatched to any gene: 8. The CDR3 loop spans 14 amino acids. CDR1 and CDR2 from the germline V gene are SNHLY and FYNNEI. CDR3 residues: CASREDRGKSGYTF. Here the CDR3 DNA reads TGTGCCAGCAGGGAGGACAGGGGGAAGAGTGGCTACACCTTC. The full variable domain, its missing parts supplied by reference TRBV2 and TRBJ1-2, is EPEVTQTPSHQVTQMGQEVILRCVPISNHLYFYWYRQILGQKVEFLVSFYNNEISEKSEIFDDQFSVERPDGSNFTLKIRSTKLEDSAMYFCASREDRGKSGYTFGSGTRLTVV.

J is TRBJ2-4 and V is TRBV5-1; D is possibly TRBD2 (6 bases). The CDR3 has 14 amino acids. Germline V gene lookup returns CDR1 SGHRS and CDR2 YFSETQ. V gave up 4 bases and J gave up 0 bases, with 8 bases separating them. This chain's CDR3 is CASSAGLAKNIQYF. The CDR3 DNA reads TGCGCCAGCAGCGCGGGACTAGCCAAAAACATTCAGTACTTC.

This clone was detected only once. V and J are TRBV6-4 and TRBJ2-3; D is uncertain. V shed 2 bases and J shed 6 bases, with 9 bases lying between them. Germline loops: CDR1 MRHNA, CDR2 SNTAGT. CDR3 length: 13 residues. The CDR3 protein is CASSDGHGDTQYF. The CDR3 DNA follows: TGTGCCAGCAGTGACGGGCATGGCGATACGCAGTATTTT.

This rearrangement joins TRBV27 to TRBJ2-7, with a weak D call TRBD2 (5 bases). CDR3 length: 13 residues. From germline, CDR1 is MNHEY and CDR2 SMNVEV (reference sequence). Trimming took off 4 bases at V and 4 bases at J, with 11 bases between the two ends. CDR3 in DNA: TGTGCCAGCAGTTCGCGCCGAGGGTACGAGCAGTACTTC. This translates into CASSSRRGYEQYF.

This chain links TRBV5-1 with TRBJ2-5; 10 bases agree with TRBD1. The V gene's germline CDR1 is SGHRS and CDR2 YFSETQ. The CDR3 sequence is 16 residues long. With 1 base clipped from V and 5 bases from J, the junction kept 8 bases outside the gene matches. The CDR3 sequence: CASSLSGTGELETQYF. CDR3 in DNA: TGCGCCAGCAGCTTGTCCGGGACAGGGGAATTGGAGACCCAGTACTTC.

This chain's CDR3 is CATSDPGTGVMETQYF. The CDR3, as DNA: TGTGCCACCAGTGATCCTGGGACAGGGGTGATGGAGACCCAGTACTTC. The chain has TRBV24-1 and TRBJ2-5, with 10 nucleotides matching TRBD1. The length of the CDR3 is 16 residues. The trim removed 3 bases at V and 5 bases at J, leaving 8 bases unmatched. Germline V gives CDR1 KGHDR, CDR2 SFDVKD.

This clone was observed once. The chain couples TRBV30 to TRBJ2-2; D is perhaps TRBD2 (6 bases). There are 14 residues in the CDR3. CDR1 and CDR2 (germline): GTSNPN, SVGIG (reference sequence). V was trimmed by 3 bases and J by 6 bases, leaving 14 bases between them. DNA for the CDR3: TGTGCCTGGAGCTTTTCTGGGGGGTCCGGGGAGCTGTTTTTT. As protein: CAWSFSGGSGELFF.

This rearrangement joins TRBV7-2 to TRBJ2-7; 10 bases are a match to TRBD1. V lost 1 base, J lost 9 bases, and 9 bases stayed unmatched. This CDR3 is built from 15 residues. Germline lookup yields CDR1 SGHTA and CDR2 FQGNSA. This CDR3 is CASSLVGDRGSGQYF. Here the CDR3 DNA reads TGTGCCAGCAGCTTAGTCGGGGACAGGGGAAGTGGGCAGTACTTC.

The rearrangement links TRBV6-5 to TRBJ1-2, with 8 bases matching TRBD1. V shed 2 bases and J 6 bases; nucleotides not matched to a gene: 5. The CDR3 consists of 14 residues. The germline V gene encodes CDR1 MNHEY and CDR2 SVGAGI. CDR3 sequence: CASSYRTGLNGYTF. The CDR3 bases are TGTGCCAGCAGTTACAGGACAGGGTTGAATGGCTACACCTTC.

This chain connects TRBV11-3 to TRBJ2-3; D remains unclear. Trimming cost V 5 bases and J 3 bases, with 12 bases left between them. The CDR3 has 14 residues. The V gene's germline CDR1 is SGHNT and CDR2 YENEEA. DNA for the CDR3: TGTGCCAGCAGCCTTTACCCTGAGACAGATACGCAGTATTTT. This translates into CASSLYPETDTQYF.

This rearrangement joins TRBV11-2 to TRBJ2-1, with 7 bases aligning to TRBD2. The CDR3 runs 16 residues. With 1 base clipped from V and 1 base from J, the junction kept 4 bases outside the gene matches. Germline lookup yields CDR1 SGHAT and CDR2 FQNNGV. CDR3: CASSLVFGGSYNEQFF. The CDR3 coding sequence is TGTGCCAGCAGCTTAGTATTCGGGGGGTCCTACAATGAGCAGTTCTTC.

This rearrangement joins TRBV9 to TRBJ2-6, with 8 bases matching TRBD1. The J segment lost 4 bases and the V segment lost 2 bases, leaving 11 bases of the junction unmatched. CDR1 and CDR2 from the germline V gene are SGDLS and YYNGEE. The CDR3 loop spans 18 amino acids. The CDR3 DNA reads as TGTGCCAGCAGCGTGGTTCTCCAGGGGGCGCGAGGGGCCAACGTCCTGACTTTC. Translation gives CASSVVLQGARGANVLTF.